This record covers a single TCR beta chain. Germline-derived CDR1 and CDR2 are SNHLY and FYNNEI. The CDR3 consists of 14 residues. V gave up 5 bases and J gave up 6 bases; unmatched junction bases: 3. The source of the sample is a study of blood T cell repertoires in COVID-19. Study details: Donors in the United States, Italy and Spain gave samples during acute or convalescent COVID-19. PBMCs, B-cell-depleted T cells, or T cells were the source of the cDNA or gDNA that made up the material.

Original analysis: For nucleated cells, counts were estimated from reference gene primer amplification. Here immunoSEQ multiplex PCR was the method, and the copy in TCRdb shows in-frame clones only, minus some. The V and J calls and clone size are taken from that table; D and trimming were inferred from the DNA. The sample comprises 150,000 to 200,000 clones, 86% of which are singletons, and around 7% rests with the top ten. The origin of this receptor is a woman at least 80 years old in a cohort sampled during active or convalescent COVID-19. The rearrangement joins TRBV2 to TRBJ1-6; TRBD1 matches 8 bases. Sequencing was performed on peripheral blood. The CDR3 loop is CASSLDRGNSPLHF. The CDR3 region has the DNA TGTGCCAGCAGTCTCGACAGGGGTAATTCACCCCTCCACTTT.